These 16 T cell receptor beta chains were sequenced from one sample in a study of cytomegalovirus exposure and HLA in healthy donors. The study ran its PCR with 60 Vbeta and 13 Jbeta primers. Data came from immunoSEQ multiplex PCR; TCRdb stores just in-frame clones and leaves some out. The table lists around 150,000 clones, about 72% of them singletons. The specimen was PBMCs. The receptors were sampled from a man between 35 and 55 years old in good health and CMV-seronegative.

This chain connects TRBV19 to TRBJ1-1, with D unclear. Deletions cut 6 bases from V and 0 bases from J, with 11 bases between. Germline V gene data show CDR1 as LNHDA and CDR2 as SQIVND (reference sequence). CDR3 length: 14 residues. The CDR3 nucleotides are TGTGCCAGTAGGGAGAGAGTCATGAACACTGAAGCTTTCTTT. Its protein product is CASRERVMNTEAFF.

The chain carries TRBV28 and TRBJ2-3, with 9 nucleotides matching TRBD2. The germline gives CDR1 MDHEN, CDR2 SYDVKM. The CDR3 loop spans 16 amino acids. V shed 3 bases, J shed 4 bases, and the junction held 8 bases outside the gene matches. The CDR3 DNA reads TGTGCCAGCAGTTTGTCGGCGGGAGGGCGGGCAGATACGCAGTATTTT. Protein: CASSLSAGGRADTQYF.

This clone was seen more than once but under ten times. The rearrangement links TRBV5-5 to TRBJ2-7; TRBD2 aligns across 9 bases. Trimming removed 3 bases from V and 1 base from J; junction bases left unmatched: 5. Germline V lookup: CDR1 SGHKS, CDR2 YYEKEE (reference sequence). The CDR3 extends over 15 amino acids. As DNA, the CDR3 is TGTGCCAGCAGCTGGGGTGCGGGAGGGTCCTACGAGCAGTACTTC. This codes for CASSWGAGGSYEQYF.

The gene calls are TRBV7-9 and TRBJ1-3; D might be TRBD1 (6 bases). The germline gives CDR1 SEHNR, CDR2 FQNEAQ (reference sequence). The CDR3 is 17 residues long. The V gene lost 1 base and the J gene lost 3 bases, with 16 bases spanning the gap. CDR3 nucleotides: TGTGCCAGCAGCTTAGGCGACAGGTCGGGTCGTGGAAACACCATATATTTT. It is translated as CASSLGDRSGRGNTIYF.

The CDR3, as DNA: TGTGCCAGCAGCTTGGTAGCATACAATGAGCAGTTCTTC. Translated: CASSLVAYNEQFF. J is TRBJ2-1 and V is TRBV5-6; the D is unclear. Trimming pared 0 bases from V and 4 bases from J, leaving 5 bases between. Germline values: CDR1 SGHDT, CDR2 YYEEEE. This CDR3 comprises 13 residues.

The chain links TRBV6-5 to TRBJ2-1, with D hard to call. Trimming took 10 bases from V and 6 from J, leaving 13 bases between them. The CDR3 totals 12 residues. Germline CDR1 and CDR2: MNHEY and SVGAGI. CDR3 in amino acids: CATRTPLNEQFF. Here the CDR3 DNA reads TGTGCCACCCGAACTCCTCTCAATGAGCAGTTCTTC.

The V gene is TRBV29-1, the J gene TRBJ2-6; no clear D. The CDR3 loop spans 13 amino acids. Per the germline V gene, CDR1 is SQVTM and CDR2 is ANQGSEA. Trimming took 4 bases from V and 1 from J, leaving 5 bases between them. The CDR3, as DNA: TGCAGCGTTGCCGAGTCTGGGGCCAACGTCCTGACTTTC. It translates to CSVAESGANVLTF.

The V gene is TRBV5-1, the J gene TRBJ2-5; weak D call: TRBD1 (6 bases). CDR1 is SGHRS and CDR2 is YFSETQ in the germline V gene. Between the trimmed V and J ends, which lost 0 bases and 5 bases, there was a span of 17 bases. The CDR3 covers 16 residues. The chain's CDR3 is CASSLGGQGRQETQYF. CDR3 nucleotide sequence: TGCGCCAGCAGCTTGGGAGGCCAGGGGCGACAGGAGACCCAGTACTTC. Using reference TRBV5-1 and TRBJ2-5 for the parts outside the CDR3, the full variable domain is KAGVTQTPRYLIKTRGQQVTLSCSPISGHRSVSWYQQTPGQGLQFLFEYFSETQRNKGNFPGRFSGRQFSNSRSEMNVSTLELGDSALYLCASSLGGQGRQETQYFGPGTRLLVL.

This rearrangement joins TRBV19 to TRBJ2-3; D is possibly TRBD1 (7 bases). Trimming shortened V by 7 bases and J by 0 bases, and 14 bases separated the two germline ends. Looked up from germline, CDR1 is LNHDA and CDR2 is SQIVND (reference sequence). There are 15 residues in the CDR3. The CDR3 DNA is TGTGCCAGTACCAGGGGGGCCGTAAGCACAGATACGCAGTATTTT. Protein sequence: CASTRGAVSTDTQYF.

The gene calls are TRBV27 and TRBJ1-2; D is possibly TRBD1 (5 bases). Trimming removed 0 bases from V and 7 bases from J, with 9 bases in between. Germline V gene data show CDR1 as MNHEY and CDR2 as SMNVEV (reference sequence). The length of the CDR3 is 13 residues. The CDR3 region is CASSLSGGSGYTF. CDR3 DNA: TGTGCCAGCAGTTTATCCGGGGGATCTGGCTACACCTTC.

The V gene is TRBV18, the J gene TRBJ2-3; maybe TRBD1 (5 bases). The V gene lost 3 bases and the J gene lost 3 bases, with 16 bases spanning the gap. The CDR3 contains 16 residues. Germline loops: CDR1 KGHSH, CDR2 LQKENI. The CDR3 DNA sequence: TGTGCCAGCTCACCTCTAGAAGGGGATGGAACAGATACGCAGTATTTT. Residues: CASSPLEGDGTDTQYF.

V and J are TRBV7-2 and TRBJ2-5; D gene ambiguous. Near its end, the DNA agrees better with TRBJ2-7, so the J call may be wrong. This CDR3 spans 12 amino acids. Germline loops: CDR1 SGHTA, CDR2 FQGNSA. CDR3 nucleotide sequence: TGTGCCAGCAGCTTAGCTACCTACGAGCAGTACTTC. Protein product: CASSLATYEQYF.

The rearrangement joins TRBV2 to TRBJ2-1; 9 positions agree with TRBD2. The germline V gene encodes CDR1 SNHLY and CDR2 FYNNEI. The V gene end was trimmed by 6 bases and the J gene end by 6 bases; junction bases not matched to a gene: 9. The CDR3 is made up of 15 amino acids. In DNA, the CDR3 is TGTGCCAGCAGGGGGGCTAGCGGGGTCTCCAATGAGCAGTTCTTC. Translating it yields CASRGASGVSNEQFF. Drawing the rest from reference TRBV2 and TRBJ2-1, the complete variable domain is EPEVTQTPSHQVTQMGQEVILRCVPISNHLYFYWYRQILGQKVEFLVSFYNNEISEKSEIFDDQFSVERPDGSNFTLKIRSTKLEDSAMYFCASRGASGVSNEQFFGPGTRLTVL.

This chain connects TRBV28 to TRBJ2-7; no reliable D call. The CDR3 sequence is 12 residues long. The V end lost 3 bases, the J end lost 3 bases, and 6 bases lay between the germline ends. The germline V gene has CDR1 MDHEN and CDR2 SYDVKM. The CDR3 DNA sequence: TGTGCCAGCAGTTTGTCAAACTACGAGCAGTACTTC. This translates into CASSLSNYEQYF.

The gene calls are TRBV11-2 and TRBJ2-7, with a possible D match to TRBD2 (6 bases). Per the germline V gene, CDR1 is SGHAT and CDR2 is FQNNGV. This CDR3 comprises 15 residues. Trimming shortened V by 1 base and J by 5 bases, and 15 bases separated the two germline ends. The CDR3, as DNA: TGTGCCAGCAGCTTAGGCCTAGCGCTACTCAACGAGCAGTACTTC. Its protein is CASSLGLALLNEQYF.

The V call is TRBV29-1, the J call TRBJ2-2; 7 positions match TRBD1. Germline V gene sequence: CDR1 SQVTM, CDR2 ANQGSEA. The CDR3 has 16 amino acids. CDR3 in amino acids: CSAYGPGGVNTGELFF. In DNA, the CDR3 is TGCAGTGCCTATGGCCCAGGGGGTGTTAACACCGGGGAGCTGTTTTTT.